Below, 3 T cell receptor beta chains from the same sample are listed, as sequenced in a study of shared clonotypes between healthy human individuals. Naive CD8 populations comprised CD45RO-negative cells positively selected for CCR7, excluding terminally differentiated effector memory CD45RA+ cells. Assay used: immunoSEQ multiplex PCR; TCRdb lists only in-frame clones, some missing. The table has hundreds of thousands of clones, about 96% seen once; the top ten hold roughly 0.12%. The material sequenced was naive CD8+ T cells sorted from blood. The receptors stem from a woman aged 25-40 years in good health.

The gene calls are TRBV4-2 and TRBJ2-7, with 9 nucleotides matching TRBD2. Germline V gene data show CDR1 as LGHNA and CDR2 as YNFKEQ. The CDR3 covers 14 residues. V was clipped by 4 bases and J by 5 bases; unmatched bases: 6. CDR3 DNA sequence: TGTGCCAGCAGCCGCAGGACTAGCGCGGACGAGCAGTACTTC. This sequence encodes CASSRRTSADEQYF.

The V and J genes are TRBV9 and TRBJ1-1, with unresolved D. The CDR3 has 13 residues. V dropped 6 bases and J dropped 1 base, with 10 bases sitting between them. CDR1 is SGDLS and CDR2 is YYNGEE in the germline V gene. The CDR3 loop reads CASTLTPNTEAFF. In DNA form, the CDR3 reads TGTGCCAGCACCTTGACACCGAACACTGAAGCTTTCTTT.

The CDR3 loop is CASSQLTSGIYEQYF. CDR3 sequence (DNA): TGCGCCAGCAGCCAGCTGACTAGCGGGATCTACGAGCAGTACTTC. The genes are TRBV4-1 and TRBJ2-7; the match to TRBD2 covers 11 bases. Germline V gives CDR1 MGHRA, CDR2 YSYEKL. This CDR3 spans 15 amino acids. The V gene end was trimmed by 3 bases and the J gene end by 3 bases; junction bases not matched to a gene: 4.